This TCR beta chain was captured by sequencing in a study of T cell therapy after organ transplantation. The assay was immunoSEQ multiplex PCR, and TCRdb's table has in-frame clones only and misses some. The sample records a few thousand clones, approximately 80% being singletons. This sample's time point: 4-8 weeks after completion of therapy. The CDR3 spans 16 residues. Germline V gene data show CDR1 as SGHVS and CDR2 as FQNEAQ. Trimming removed 5 bases from V and 3 bases from J, with 17 bases in between. As regards this clone: Antigen specificity is unknown.

The chain links TRBV7-8 to TRBJ2-1; a possible D gene is TRBD1 (8 bases). This sequence originates from a human patient who had received a solid organ transplant and had CMV disease. Certain T cells may be donor cells from the graft. This specimen consisted of CD8+ T cells from blood, obtained after autologous CMV-specific T cell therapy. CDR3 region: CASSGPTGGGYNEQFF. The CDR3 DNA sequence: TGTGCCAGCAGCGGACCAACAGGGGGGGGCTACAATGAGCAGTTCTTC.